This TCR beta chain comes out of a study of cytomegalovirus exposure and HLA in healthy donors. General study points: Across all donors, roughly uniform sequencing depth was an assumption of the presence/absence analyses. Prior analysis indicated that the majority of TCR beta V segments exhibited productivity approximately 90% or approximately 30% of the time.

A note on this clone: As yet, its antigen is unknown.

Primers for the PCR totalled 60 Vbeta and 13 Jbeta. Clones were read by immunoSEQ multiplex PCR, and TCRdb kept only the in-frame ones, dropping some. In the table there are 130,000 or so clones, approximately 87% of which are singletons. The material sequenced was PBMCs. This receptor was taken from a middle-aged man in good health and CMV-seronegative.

The CDR3 DNA reads TGTGCCAGCAGTGAAGTCGGGGTATACGGAACTGAAGCTTTCTTT. Residues: CASSEVGVYGTEAFF. The chain has TRBV6-1 and TRBJ1-1; D gene uncertain. Germline V gives CDR1 MNHNS, CDR2 SASEGT. The CDR3 runs to 15 residues. The V and J ends lost 1 base and 5 bases respectively, with 14 bases between them.